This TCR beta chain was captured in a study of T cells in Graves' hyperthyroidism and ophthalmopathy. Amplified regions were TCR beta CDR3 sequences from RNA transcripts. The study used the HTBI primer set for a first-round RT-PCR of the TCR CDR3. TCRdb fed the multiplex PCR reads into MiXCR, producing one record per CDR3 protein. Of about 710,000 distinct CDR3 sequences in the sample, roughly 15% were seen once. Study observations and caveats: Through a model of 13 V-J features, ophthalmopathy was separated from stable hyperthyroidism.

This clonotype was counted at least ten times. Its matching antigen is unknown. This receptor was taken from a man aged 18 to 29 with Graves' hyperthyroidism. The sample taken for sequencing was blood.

The CDR3 DNA reads TGTGCCAGCAGTGAAGCGGGGGCGGCCAATGAGCAGTTCTTC. The encoded protein is CASSEAGAANEQFF. This chain uses TRBV2 with TRBJ2-1; tentative D call: TRBD1 (6 bases). With 0 bases removed from V and 6 bases from J, the gap between germline ends came to 9 bases. This CDR3 has 14 amino acids. Germline lookup yields CDR1 SNHLY and CDR2 FYNNEI.